These 8 T cell receptor beta chains originate from one sample sequenced in a study of control samples from healthy donors and cancer patients. TCRdb's copy holds only in-frame clones and misses some; the assay was immunoSEQ multiplex PCR. The sample comprises about 130,000 clones, 90% to 95% of which are singletons, and 1.7% rests with the top ten. Sequenced material: PBMCs. Source of these receptors: a man between 45 and 60 years old with head and neck cancer.

This chain connects TRBV7-2 to TRBJ2-3; no clear D. V lost 5 bases, J lost 5 bases, and 14 bases lay in between. The CDR3 is 14 amino acids. Per the germline V gene, CDR1 is SGHTA and CDR2 is FQGNSA. In DNA, the CDR3 is TGTGCCAGCAGCCACCCGAGGAAGGGAGATACGCAGTATTTT. Protein: CASSHPRKGDTQYF. Full variable domain (missing parts from reference TRBV7-2 and TRBJ2-3): GAGVSQSPSNKVTEKGKDVELRCDPISGHTALYWYRQSLGQGLEFLIYFQGNSAPDKSGLPSDRFSAERTGGSVSTLTIQRTQQEDSAVYLCASSHPRKGDTQYFGPGTRLTVL.

This clone was picked up one time. The chain joins TRBV24-1 to TRBJ2-5; 7 bases are shared with TRBD2. Trimming removed 12 bases from V and 1 base from J; junction bases left unmatched: 7. This CDR3 spans 13 amino acids. The V gene's germline CDR1 is KGHDR and CDR2 SFDVKD. CDR3 loop: CAASTGGQETQYF. The CDR3 DNA sequence: TGTGCCGCTAGCACGGGGGGCCAAGAGACCCAGTACTTC.

Turning to this clone: This CDR3 is also generated by other DNA sequences in the sample. The chain recombines TRBV30 with TRBJ1-5; no reliable D call. The CDR3 loop spans 13 amino acids. V was cut by 0 bases and J by 0 bases, with 3 bases left in between. CDR1 is GTSNPN and CDR2 is SVGIG in the germline V gene (reference sequence). CDR3 sequence reads: CAWSVGSNQPQHF. The CDR3 nucleotides are TGTGCCTGGAGTGTCGGTAGCAATCAGCCCCAGCATTTT.

This clone showed up just once. This chain connects TRBV12-3 or TRBV12-4 to TRBJ2-5, with 7 bases that match TRBD2. The CDR3 length is 13 residues. Germline trimming cut 4 bases from V and 5 bases from J; bases unmatched to any gene: 4. The CDR3 is CASSWDYSETQYF. CDR3 DNA sequence: TGTGCCAGCAGTTGGGACTACTCCGAGACCCAGTACTTC.

The CDR3 reads CASSLAGGTGELFF. The CDR3 DNA follows: TGTGCCAGCAGCTTGGCCGGGGGAACCGGGGAGCTGTTTTTT. J is TRBJ2-2 and V is TRBV5-6; perhaps TRBD2 as D (6 bases). The CDR3 contains 14 residues. Trimming took off 0 bases at V and 5 bases at J, with 8 bases between the two ends. Germline lookup yields CDR1 SGHDT and CDR2 YYEEEE.

The rearrangement joins TRBV5-4 to TRBJ1-1; D remains unclear. Germline loops: CDR1 SGHNT, CDR2 YYREEE (reference sequence). Deletions cut 0 bases from V and 0 bases from J, with 12 bases between. The CDR3 is made up of 16 amino acids. Here the CDR3 reads CASSLGGRFMNTEAFF. The CDR3 DNA sequence: TGTGCCAGCAGCTTGGGAGGACGATTTATGAACACTGAAGCTTTCTTT.

The rearrangement uses TRBV7-9 and TRBJ1-6, with D uncertain. The V gene lost 1 base and the J gene lost 5 bases, with 9 bases spanning the gap. The CDR3 has 15 residues. Germline V gene sequence: CDR1 SEHNR, CDR2 FQNEAQ (reference sequence). CDR3 loop: CASSLEGRHNSPLHF. DNA of the CDR3: TGTGCCAGCAGCTTAGAGGGCAGGCATAATTCACCCCTCCACTTT.

The gene calls are TRBV5-1 and TRBJ1-5; D uncertain. CDR3 length: 14 residues. V lost 4 bases and J lost 1, with 9 bases in between. CDR1 SGHRS and CDR2 YFSETQ come from the germline V gene. CDR3 amino acids: CASSKDGSNQPQHF. The CDR3 DNA reads TGCGCCAGCAGCAAGGACGGCAGCAATCAGCCCCAGCATTTT.